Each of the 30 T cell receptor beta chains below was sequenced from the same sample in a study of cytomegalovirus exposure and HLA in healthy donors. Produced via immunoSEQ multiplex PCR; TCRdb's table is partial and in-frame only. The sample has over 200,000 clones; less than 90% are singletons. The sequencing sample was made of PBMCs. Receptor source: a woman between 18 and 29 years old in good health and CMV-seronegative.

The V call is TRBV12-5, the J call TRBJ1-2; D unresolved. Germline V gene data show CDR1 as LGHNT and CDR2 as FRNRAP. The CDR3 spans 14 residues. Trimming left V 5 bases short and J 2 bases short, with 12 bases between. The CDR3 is CASGLANLNYGYTF. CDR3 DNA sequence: TGTGCTAGTGGTCTCGCGAACCTAAACTATGGCTACACCTTC.

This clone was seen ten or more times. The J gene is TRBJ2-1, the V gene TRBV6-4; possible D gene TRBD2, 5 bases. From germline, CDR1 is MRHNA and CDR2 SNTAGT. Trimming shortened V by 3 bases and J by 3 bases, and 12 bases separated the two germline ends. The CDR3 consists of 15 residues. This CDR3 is CASSETADYYNEQFF. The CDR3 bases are TGTGCCAGCAGTGAAACAGCGGATTACTACAATGAGCAGTTCTTC.

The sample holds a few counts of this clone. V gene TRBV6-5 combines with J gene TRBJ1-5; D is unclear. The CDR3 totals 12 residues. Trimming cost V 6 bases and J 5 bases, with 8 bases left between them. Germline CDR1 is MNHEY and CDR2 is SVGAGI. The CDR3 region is CASRSGDQPQHF. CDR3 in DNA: TGTGCCAGCAGGAGTGGGGATCAGCCCCAGCATTTT.

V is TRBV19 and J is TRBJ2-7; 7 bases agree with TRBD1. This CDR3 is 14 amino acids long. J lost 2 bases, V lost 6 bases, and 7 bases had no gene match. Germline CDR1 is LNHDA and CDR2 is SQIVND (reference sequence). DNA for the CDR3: TGTGCCAGTAGCGAGGGACAGCCCCCCTACGAGCAGTACTTC. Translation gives CASSEGQPPYEQYF.

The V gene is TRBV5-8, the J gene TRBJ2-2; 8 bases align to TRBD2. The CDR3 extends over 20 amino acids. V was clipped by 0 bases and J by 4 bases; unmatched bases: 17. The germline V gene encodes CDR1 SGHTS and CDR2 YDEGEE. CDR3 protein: CASSLAGVPAGGGSTGELFF. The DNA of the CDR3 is TGTGCCAGCAGCTTGGCGGGTGTCCCCGCGGGGGGCGGCTCCACCGGGGAGCTGTTTTTT.

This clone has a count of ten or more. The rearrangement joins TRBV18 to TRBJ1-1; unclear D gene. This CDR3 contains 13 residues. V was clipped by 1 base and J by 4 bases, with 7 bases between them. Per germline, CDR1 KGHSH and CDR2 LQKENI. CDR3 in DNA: TGTGCCAGCTCACCACGGAGTGGCACTGAAGCTTTCTTT. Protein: CASSPRSGTEAFF.

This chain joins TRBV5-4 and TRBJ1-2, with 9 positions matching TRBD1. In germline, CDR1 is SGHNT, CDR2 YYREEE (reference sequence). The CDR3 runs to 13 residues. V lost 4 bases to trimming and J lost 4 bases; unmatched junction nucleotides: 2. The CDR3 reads CASSQGQGYGYTF. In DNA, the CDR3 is TGTGCCAGCAGCCAGGGACAGGGCTATGGCTACACCTTC. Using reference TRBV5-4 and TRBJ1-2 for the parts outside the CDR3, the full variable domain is ETGVTQSPTHLIKTRGQQVTLRCSSQSGHNTVSWYQQALGQGPQFIFQYYREEENGRGNFPPRFSGLQFPNYSSELNVNALELDDSALYLCASSQGQGYGYTFGSGTRLTVV.

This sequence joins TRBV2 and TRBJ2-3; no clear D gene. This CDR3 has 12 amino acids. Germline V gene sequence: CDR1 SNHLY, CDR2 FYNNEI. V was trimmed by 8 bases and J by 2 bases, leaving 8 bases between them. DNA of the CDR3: TGTGCCAGCCCCCCCAACACAGATACGCAGTATTTT. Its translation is CASPPNTDTQYF. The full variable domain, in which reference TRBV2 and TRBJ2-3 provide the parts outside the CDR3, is EPEVTQTPSHQVTQMGQEVILRCVPISNHLYFYWYRQILGQKVEFLVSFYNNEISEKSEIFDDQFSVERPDGSNFTLKIRSTKLEDSAMYFCASPPNTDTQYFGPGTRLTVL.

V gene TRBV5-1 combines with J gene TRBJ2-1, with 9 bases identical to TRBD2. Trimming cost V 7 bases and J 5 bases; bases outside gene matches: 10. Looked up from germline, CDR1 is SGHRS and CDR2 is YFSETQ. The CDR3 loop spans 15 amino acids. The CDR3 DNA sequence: TGCGCCAGCCGCACTAGCGGGCGGACTGACAATGAGCAGTTCTTC. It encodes CASRTSGRTDNEQFF.

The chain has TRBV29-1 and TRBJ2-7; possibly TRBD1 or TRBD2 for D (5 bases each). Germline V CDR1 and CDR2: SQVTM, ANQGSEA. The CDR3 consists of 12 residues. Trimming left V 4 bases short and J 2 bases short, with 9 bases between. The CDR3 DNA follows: TGCAGCGTTGGCCGGGACGCCTACGAGCAGTACTTC. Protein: CSVGRDAYEQYF.

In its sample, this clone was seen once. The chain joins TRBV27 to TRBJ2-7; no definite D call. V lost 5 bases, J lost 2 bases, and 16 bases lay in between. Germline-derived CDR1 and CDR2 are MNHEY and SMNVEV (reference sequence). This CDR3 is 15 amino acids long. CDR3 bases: TGTGCCAGCAGTAGGATCCCCGACACCGCCTACGAGCAGTACTTC. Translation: CASSRIPDTAYEQYF.

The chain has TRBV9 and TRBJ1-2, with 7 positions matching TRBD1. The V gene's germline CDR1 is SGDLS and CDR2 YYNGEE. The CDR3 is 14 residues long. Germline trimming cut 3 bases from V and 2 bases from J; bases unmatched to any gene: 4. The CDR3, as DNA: TGTGCCAGCAGCGGACAGGGATCCAACTATGGCTACACCTTC. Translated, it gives CASSGQGSNYGYTF.

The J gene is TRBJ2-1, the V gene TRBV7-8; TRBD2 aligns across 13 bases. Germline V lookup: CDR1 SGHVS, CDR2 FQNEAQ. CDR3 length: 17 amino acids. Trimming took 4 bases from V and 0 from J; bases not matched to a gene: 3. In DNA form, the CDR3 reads TGTGCCAGCAGCTCGAGGACTAGCGGGGGCTCCTACAATGAGCAGTTCTTC. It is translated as CASSSRTSGGSYNEQFF.

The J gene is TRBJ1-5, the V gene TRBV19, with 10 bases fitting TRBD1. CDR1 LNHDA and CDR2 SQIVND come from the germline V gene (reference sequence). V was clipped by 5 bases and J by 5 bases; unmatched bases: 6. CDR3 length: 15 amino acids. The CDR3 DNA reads TGTGCCAGTAGTCCGGGGACAGGGGAGGATCAGCCCCAGCATTTT. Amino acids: CASSPGTGEDQPQHF.

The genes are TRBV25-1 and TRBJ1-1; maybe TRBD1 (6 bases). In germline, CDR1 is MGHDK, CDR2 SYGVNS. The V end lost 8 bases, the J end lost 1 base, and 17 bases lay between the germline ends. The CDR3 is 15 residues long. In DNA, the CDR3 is TGTGCCAGCTCTCCAACGGGACACAGGAACACTGAAGCTTTCTTT. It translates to CASSPTGHRNTEAFF.

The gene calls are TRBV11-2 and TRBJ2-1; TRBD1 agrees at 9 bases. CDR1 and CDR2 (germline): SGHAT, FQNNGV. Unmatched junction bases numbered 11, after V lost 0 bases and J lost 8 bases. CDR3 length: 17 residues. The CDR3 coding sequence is TGTGCCAGCAGCTTAGAGGAACAGGGGGCGCTTTACGATGAGCAGTTCTTC. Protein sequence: CASSLEEQGALYDEQFF.

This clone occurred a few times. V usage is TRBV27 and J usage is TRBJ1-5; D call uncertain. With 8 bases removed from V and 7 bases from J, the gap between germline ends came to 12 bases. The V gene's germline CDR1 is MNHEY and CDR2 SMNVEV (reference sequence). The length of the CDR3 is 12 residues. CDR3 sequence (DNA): TGTGCCAGCGGGAGCGGGCCCCAGCCCCAGCATTTT. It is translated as CASGSGPQPQHF.

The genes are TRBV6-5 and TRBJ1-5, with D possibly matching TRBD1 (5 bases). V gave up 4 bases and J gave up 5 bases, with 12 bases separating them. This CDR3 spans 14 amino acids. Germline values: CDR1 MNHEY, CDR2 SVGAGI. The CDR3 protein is CASSFRQRHQPQHF. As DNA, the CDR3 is TGTGCCAGCAGTTTTCGACAGCGGCATCAGCCCCAGCATTTT.

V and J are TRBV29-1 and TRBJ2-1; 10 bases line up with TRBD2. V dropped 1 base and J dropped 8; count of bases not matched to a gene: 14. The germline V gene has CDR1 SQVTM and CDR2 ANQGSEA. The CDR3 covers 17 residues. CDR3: CSVEGLAGVFWEDEQFF. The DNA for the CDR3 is TGCAGCGTTGAAGGTCTAGCGGGAGTCTTTTGGGAGGATGAGCAGTTCTTC.

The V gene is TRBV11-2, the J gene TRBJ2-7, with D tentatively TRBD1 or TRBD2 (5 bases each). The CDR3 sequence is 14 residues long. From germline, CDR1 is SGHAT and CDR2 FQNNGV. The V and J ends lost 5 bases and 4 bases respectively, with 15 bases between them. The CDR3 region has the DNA TGTGCCAGCAGCATTGGGGACGGAAAGTACGAGCAGTACTTC. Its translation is CASSIGDGKYEQYF.

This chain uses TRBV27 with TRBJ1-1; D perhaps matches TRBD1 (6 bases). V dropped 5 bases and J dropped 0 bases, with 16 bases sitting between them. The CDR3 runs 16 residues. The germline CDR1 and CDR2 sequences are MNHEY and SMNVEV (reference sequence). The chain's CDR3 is CASSPIPGGLNTEAFF. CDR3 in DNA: TGTGCCAGCAGTCCCATCCCGGGGGGCCTGAACACTGAAGCTTTCTTT.

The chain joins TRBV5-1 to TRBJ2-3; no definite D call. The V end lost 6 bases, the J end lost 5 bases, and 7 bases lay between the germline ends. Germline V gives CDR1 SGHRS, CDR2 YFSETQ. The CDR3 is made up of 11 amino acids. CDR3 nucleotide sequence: TGCGCCAGCACAACGGGAGATACGCAGTATTTT. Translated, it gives CASTTGDTQYF. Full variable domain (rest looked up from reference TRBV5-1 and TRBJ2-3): KAGVTQTPRYLIKTRGQQVTLSCSPISGHRSVSWYQQTPGQGLQFLFEYFSETQRNKGNFPGRFSGRQFSNSRSEMNVSTLELGDSALYLCASTTGDTQYFGPGTRLTVL.

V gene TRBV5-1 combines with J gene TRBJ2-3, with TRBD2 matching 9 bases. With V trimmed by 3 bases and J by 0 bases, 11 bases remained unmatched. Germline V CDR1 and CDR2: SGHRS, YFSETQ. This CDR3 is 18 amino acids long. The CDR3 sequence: CASSWPEREATSTDTQYF. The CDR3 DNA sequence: TGCGCCAGCAGCTGGCCCGAGCGGGAGGCCACTAGCACAGATACGCAGTATTTT.

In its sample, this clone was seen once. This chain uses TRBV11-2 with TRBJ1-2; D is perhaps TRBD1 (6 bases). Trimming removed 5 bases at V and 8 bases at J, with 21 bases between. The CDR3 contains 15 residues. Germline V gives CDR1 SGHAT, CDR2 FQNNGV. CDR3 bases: TGTGCCAGCAGCCTCAATCTAGCACAGGGATACGGCTACACCTTC. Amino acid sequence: CASSLNLAQGYGYTF.

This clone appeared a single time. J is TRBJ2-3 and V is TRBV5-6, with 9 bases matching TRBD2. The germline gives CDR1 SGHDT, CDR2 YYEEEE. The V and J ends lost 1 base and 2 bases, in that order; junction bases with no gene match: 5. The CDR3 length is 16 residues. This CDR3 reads CASSLRSGGFTDTQYF. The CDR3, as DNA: TGTGCCAGCAGCTTGCGAAGCGGGGGGTTCACAGATACGCAGTATTTT.

CDR3 DNA: TGTGCCAGCAGTTACTCCGGGGGGCCCCAAGAGACCCAGTACTTC. The encoded protein is CASSYSGGPQETQYF. This chain links TRBV6-5 with TRBJ2-5, with a weak D call TRBD2 (7 bases). Per the germline V gene, CDR1 is MNHEY and CDR2 is SVGAGI. With 0 bases removed from V and 1 base from J, the gap between germline ends came to 9 bases. This CDR3 contains 15 residues.

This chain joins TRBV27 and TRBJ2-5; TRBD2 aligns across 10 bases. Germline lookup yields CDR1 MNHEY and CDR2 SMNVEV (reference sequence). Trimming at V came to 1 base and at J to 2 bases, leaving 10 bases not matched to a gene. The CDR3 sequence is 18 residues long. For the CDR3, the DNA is TGTGCCAGCAGTTTATTCTCGTGGGCTAGCGGGGGACAAGAGACCCAGTACTTC. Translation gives CASSLFSWASGGQETQYF.

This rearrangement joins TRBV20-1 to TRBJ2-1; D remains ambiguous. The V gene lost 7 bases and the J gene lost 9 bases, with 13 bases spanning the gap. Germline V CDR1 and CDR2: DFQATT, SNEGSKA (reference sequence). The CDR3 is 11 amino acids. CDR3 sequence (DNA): TGCAGTGTCTTACGGGCGTTTGAGCAGTTCTTC. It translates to CSVLRAFEQFF.

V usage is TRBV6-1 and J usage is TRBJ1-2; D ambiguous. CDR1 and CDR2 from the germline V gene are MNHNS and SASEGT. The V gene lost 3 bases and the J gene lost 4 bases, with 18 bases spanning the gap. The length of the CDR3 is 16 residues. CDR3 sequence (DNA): TGTGCCAGCAGTGAGTGGATAGCAAGGGTCGGCTATGGCTACACCTTC. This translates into CASSEWIARVGYGYTF.

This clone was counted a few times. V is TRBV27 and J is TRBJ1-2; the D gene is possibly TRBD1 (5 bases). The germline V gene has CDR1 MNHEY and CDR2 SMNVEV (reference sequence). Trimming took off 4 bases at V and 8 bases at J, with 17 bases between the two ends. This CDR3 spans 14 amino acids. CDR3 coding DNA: TGTGCCAGCAGTTCCGGGACTTCGGTTAGGGGCTACACCTTC. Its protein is CASSSGTSVRGYTF.